This TCR beta chain was identified during a study of blood T cell repertoires in COVID-19. Study-wide background: Samples of COVID-19 (acute and convalescent) were obtained from the United States, Italy and Spain. T cells, B-cell-depleted T cells, or PBMCs provided the cDNA or gDNA that served as material.

Original data processing: Estimation of nucleated cell counts was performed using reference gene primer amplification. Measured with immunoSEQ multiplex PCR; TCRdb has only the in-frame clones, and not every one. From that table come the V and J calls and clone size; the DNA was used to work out D and trimming. The repertoire has a few hundred thousand clones, over 85% of them found once; the top ten carry roughly 0.84%. Germline CDR1 and CDR2: LNHDA and SQIVND (reference sequence). J gave up 1 base and V 6 bases, and 11 bases lay outside the gene matches. CDR3 length: 16 amino acids. In its sample, this clone was seen once. Followed longitudinally, the Seattle patients had been enrolled during active infection.

The gene calls are TRBV19 and TRBJ1-1; 7 positions agree with TRBD1. The clonotype was recovered from a man aged 18 to 30 with COVID-19, enrolled during active disease. Sequenced: peripheral blood. The CDR3 DNA follows: TGTGCCAGTAGCGAAACCGGGACAGTATCGAACACTGAAGCTTTCTTT. This sequence encodes CASSETGTVSNTEAFF.